The sample holds many counts of the clone carrying this T cell receptor delta chain. No antigen is known for it. Additional DNA sequences in this sample encode the identical CDR3. Flow sorting of PBMC yielded separate Vgamma9/Vdelta2+ and Vdelta2-negative gammadelta T cell populations for bulk repertoire analysis. The source of the sample is a study of γδ T cells in repeated Plasmodium falciparum infection. Study as a whole: Over around 580 days, donors received four mosquito-bite P. falciparum NF54 infections. Notes on the study in general: Vgamma9/Vdelta2+ T cells showed a stable polyclonal repertoire with shared TCRgamma sequences.

The germline gives CDR1 TSWWSYY, CDR2 QGS. Trimming took 6 bases from V and 5 from J; bases not matched to a gene: 19. The CDR3 extends over 19 amino acids. TCRdb re-called clones from the multiplex PCR reads using CATT. The sample includes roughly 48,000 delta-chain clones, 1.6% of them seen just once. This chain connects TRDV1 to TRDJ1, with 12 bases fitting TRDD3. This receptor was obtained from a pool of human donors (malaria-infected and uninfected, not separated). The sequenced sample consisted of gamma-delta T cells from blood. This CDR3 is CALGEFFRHTGGYSDKLIF. Written as DNA, the CDR3 is TGTGCTCTTGGAGAATTTTTTCGCCATACTGGGGGATACTCGGATAAACTCATCTTT.